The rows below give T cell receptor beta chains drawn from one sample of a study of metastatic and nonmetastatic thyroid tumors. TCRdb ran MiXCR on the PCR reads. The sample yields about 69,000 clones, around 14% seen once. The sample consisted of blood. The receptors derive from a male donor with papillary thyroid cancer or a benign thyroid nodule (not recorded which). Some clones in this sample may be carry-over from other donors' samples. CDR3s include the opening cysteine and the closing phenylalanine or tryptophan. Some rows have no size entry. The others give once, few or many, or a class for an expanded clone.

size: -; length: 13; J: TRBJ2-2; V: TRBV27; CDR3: CASSYRGSGELFF
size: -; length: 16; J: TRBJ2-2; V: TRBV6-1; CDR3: CASSEFPGGAVGELFF
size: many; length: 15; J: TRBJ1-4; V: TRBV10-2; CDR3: CASSYEGGLGEKLFF
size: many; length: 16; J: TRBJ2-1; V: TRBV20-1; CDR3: CSARTPAGQLYNEQFF
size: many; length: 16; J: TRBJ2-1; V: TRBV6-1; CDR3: CASRGLRTSGRNEQFF
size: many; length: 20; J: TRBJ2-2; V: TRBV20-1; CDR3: CSARGRGGVTDRADPGELFF
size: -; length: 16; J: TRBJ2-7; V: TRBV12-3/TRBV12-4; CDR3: CARSRRSGEFNYEQYF
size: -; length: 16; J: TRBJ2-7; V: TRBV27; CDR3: CASILSSPGQIYEQYF
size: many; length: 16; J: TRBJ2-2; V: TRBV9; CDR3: CASSAGRGSDTGELFF
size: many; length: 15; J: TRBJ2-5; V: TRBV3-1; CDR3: CASSQRQGPQETQYF
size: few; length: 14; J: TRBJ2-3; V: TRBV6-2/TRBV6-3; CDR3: CASSYGTSADKQYF
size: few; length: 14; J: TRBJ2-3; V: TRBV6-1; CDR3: CASRPLGPTDTQYF
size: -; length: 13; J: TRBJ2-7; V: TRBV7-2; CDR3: CASRASGLYEQYF
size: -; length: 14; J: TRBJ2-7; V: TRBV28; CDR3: CASRRSDKNYEQYF
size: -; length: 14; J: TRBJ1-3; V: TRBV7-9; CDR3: CATRNGSSGNTIYF
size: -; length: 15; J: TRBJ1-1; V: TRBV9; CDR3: CASIVEGAVNTEAFF
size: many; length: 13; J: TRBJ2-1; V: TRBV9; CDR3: CASSVGTYNEQFF
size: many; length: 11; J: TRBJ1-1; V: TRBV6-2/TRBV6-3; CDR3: CASSENTEAFF
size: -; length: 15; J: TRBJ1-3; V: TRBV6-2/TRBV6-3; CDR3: CASRLDSIPVNTIYF
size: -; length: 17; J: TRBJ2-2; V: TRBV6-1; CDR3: CVSSATSGGLNTGELFF
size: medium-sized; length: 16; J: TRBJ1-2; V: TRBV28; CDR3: CASITPRTGSVNGYTF
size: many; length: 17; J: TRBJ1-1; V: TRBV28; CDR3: CASSYLGDRGINTGAFF
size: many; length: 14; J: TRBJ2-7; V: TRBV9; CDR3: CASSYNTGSYEQYF
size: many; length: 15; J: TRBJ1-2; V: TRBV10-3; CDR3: CAIMDAKKLGYGYTF
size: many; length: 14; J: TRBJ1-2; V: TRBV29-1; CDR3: CSVTRGQGENGYTF
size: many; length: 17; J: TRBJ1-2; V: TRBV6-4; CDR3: CASSHRVRNPSNYGYTF
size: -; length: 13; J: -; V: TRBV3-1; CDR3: CASSQGDGWTQYF
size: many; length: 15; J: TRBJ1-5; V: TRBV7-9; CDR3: CASSQGGGSNQPQHF
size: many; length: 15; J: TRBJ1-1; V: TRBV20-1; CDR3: CSAARSRQGTTEAFF
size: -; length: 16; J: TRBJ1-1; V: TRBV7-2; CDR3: CVSSLAIGTVNTEAFF
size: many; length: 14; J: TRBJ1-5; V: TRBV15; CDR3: CATRRTDSNQPQHF
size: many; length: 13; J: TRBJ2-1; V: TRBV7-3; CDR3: CASSRGPTNEQFF
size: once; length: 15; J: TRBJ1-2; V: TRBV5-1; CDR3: CASSSTEAANYGYTF
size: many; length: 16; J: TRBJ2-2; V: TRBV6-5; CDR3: CASSYGLSSNTGELFF
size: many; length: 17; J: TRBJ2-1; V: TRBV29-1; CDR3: CSVGLAYSSDLYNEQFF
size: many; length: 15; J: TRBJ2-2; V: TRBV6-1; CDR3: CASRNRGLDVGELFF
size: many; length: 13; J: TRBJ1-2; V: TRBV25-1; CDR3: CASSFGINYGYTF
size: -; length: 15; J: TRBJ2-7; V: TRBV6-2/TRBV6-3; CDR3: CASGRPGVGSYEQYF
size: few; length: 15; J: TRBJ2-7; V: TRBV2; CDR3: CASSPPQKAPNEQYF
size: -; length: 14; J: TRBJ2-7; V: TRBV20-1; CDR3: CSASLAGGPHEQYF
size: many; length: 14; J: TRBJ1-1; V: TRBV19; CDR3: CASSFSRGGTEAFF
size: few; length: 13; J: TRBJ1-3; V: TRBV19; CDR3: CASTGTARGTIYF
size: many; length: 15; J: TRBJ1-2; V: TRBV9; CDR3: CASSVSGDSNYGYTF
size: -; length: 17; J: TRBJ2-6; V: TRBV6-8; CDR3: CASGPVTGSSGANVLTF
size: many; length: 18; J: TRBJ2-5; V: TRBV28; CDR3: CASSYPRTAPKAQETQYF